Each of the 14 T cell receptor beta chains below was sequenced from the same sample in a study of shared clonotypes between healthy human individuals. Assay used: immunoSEQ multiplex PCR; TCRdb lists only in-frame clones, some missing. The sample shows fewer than 1 million clones, about 96% of them seen only once. CD45RO negativity and positive selection for CCR7 defined naive CD8 cells, a population that excluded terminally differentiated effector memory CD45RA+ cells. Sequencing input: naive CD8+ T cells sorted from blood. The receptors originated from a man aged 25-45 years in good health.

V is TRBV27 and J is TRBJ2-2; tentatively, D is TRBD2 (6 bases). This CDR3 has 14 amino acids. V was shortened by 6 bases and J by 0 bases, with 8 bases between the two germline ends. The germline gives CDR1 MNHEY, CDR2 SMNVEV (reference sequence). The CDR3 sequence: CASSGGTNTGELFF. CDR3 nucleotide sequence: TGTGCCAGCAGCGGAGGGACGAACACCGGGGAGCTGTTTTTT.

The chain joins TRBV13 to TRBJ2-1, with 8 bases identical to TRBD2. The CDR3 contains 15 residues. The germline CDR1 and CDR2 sequences are PRHDT and FYEKMQ (reference sequence). J gave up 5 bases and V 0 bases, and 3 bases lay outside the gene matches. The chain's CDR3 is CASSLGVAGNNEQFF. The CDR3 DNA follows: TGTGCCAGCAGCTTAGGTGTAGCGGGGAACAATGAGCAGTTCTTC.

CDR3 protein: CASSLSLGAYEQYF. The DNA of the CDR3 is TGTGCCAGCAGTTTATCGTTGGGCGCCTACGAGCAGTACTTC. The rearrangement links TRBV27 to TRBJ2-7; D is undetermined. Deletions cut 0 bases from V and 2 bases from J, with 8 bases between. CDR3 length: 14 residues. Germline values: CDR1 MNHEY, CDR2 SMNVEV (reference sequence).

CDR3 DNA sequence: TGTGCCACCGAGGTGGATGCAAGGGGGGAGCAGTACTTC. This sequence encodes CATEVDARGEQYF. The chain carries TRBV25-1 and TRBJ2-7, with D possibly TRBD1 on 6 matching bases. CDR3 size: 13 residues. Germline V gene data show CDR1 as MGHDK and CDR2 as SYGVNS. Trimming removed 10 bases at V and 7 bases at J, with 20 bases between.

The rearrangement uses TRBV7-9 and TRBJ1-2, with D uncertain. Trimming removed 6 bases at V and 6 bases at J, with 11 bases between. Germline CDR1 reads SEHNR; CDR2 reads FQNEAQ (reference sequence). This CDR3 region has 12 residues. CDR3: CASSGGSDGYTF. The CDR3 DNA is TGTGCCAGCAGTGGAGGCTCAGATGGCTACACCTTC.

The chain uses TRBV7-9 and TRBJ1-5; no clear D gene. Germline V gene lookup returns CDR1 SEHNR and CDR2 FQNEAQ (reference sequence). V was cut by 2 bases and J by 1 base, with 6 bases left in between. The CDR3 runs 14 residues. In DNA, the CDR3 is TGTGCCAGCAGCTTATTTGGGAGCAATCAGCCCCAGCATTTT. Translating gives CASSLFGSNQPQHF.

As to this clone: A read error may produce the germline difference seen at one junction end. The chain joins TRBV27 to TRBJ2-7; 8 bases map to TRBD2. The CDR3 consists of 14 residues. Looked up from germline, CDR1 is MNHEY and CDR2 is SMNVEV (reference sequence). The CDR3 DNA sequence: TGTGCCACCAGTGCGGGACTAGGTGGGTACGAGCAGTACTTC. Translating it yields CATSAGLGGYEQYF.

This chain joins TRBV6-6 and TRBJ1-2; D uncertain. From germline, CDR1 is MNHNY and CDR2 SVGAGI (reference sequence). Trimming removed 0 bases from V and 1 base from J, with 9 bases in between. The CDR3 length is 15 residues. The CDR3 loop is CASSYSVGLNYGYTF. Written as DNA, the CDR3 is TGTGCCAGCAGTTACTCCGTGGGCCTTAACTATGGCTACACCTTC.

This chain joins TRBV2 and TRBJ1-2, with no clear D. CDR1 and CDR2 from the germline V gene are SNHLY and FYNNEI. There are 12 residues in the CDR3. Trimming cost V 10 bases and J 4 bases, with 13 bases left between them. CDR3 protein: CANLHASYGYTF. For the CDR3, the DNA is TGTGCCAACCTACACGCATCCTATGGCTACACCTTC.

The rearrangement joins TRBV27 to TRBJ2-1; 9 bases are shared with TRBD1. Germline CDR1 reads MNHEY; CDR2 reads SMNVEV (reference sequence). CDR3 length: 14 amino acids. The trim removed 9 bases at V and 4 bases at J, leaving 7 bases unmatched. The CDR3 coding sequence is TGTGCCAGTACCGGGACAGGGTCTTACAATGAGCAGTTCTTC. Amino acid sequence: CASTGTGSYNEQFF.

V is TRBV15 and J is TRBJ2-3, with D perhaps TRBD1 (6 bases). V shed 3 bases and J shed 4 bases, with 14 bases lying between them. The CDR3 sequence is 15 residues long. CDR1 and CDR2 (germline): LNHNV, YYDKDF (reference sequence). CDR3 coding DNA: TGTGCCACCAGCAGTCTTCAGGGGTCGGCAGATACGCAGTATTTT. Amino acid sequence: CATSSLQGSADTQYF.

The chain recombines TRBV13 with TRBJ2-3; D remains ambiguous. CDR1 is PRHDT and CDR2 is FYEKMQ in the germline V gene (reference sequence). The ends were cut back, 0 bases at V and 7 bases at J, with 11 bases in the middle. This CDR3 comprises 14 residues. The CDR3 region is CASSLGGSMNTQYF. In DNA form, the CDR3 reads TGTGCCAGCAGCTTAGGAGGGTCAATGAATACGCAGTATTTT.

This chain uses TRBV25-1 with TRBJ2-1; a weak D match, TRBD2 (6 bases). Germline loops: CDR1 MGHDK, CDR2 SYGVNS. Deletions cut 5 bases from V and 9 bases from J, with 11 bases between. The CDR3 covers 12 residues. The CDR3 nucleotides read TGTGCCAGCAGTCTACTAGCTTTTGAGCAGTTCTTC. Translating it yields CASSLLAFEQFF.

A note on this clone: The sample holds other DNA sequences that translate to the same CDR3. The gene calls are TRBV5-1 and TRBJ2-7; D assignment may be TRBD1 or TRBD2 (5 bases each). The V gene's germline CDR1 is SGHRS and CDR2 YFSETQ. The CDR3 has 14 amino acids. The V end was cut by 4 bases, the J end by 1 base, with 12 bases between. Written as DNA, the CDR3 is TGCGCCAGCAGCCTCCGGGACGGGTCCTACGAGCAGTACTTC. This sequence encodes CASSLRDGSYEQYF.